Sequencing of this TCR beta chain was carried out in a study of blood T cells in healthy people across ages (dated by TCRdb to between 2014 and 2016). With regard to the full study: In model experiments, template switching captured roughly one uniquely barcoded TCR beta cDNA molecule for every two T cells. The study measured age-related changes in TCR beta repertoire diversity using deep sequencing normalized with unique cDNA molecular identifiers. Four age groups were formed from the donors: young (average 16 years), middle-aged (around 39), aged (62) and long-lived (around 80). To avoid experimental bias, donors of different ages were distributed randomly across sequencing lanes. For two donors (one aged 18 to 30 and one aged 80 or older), the study analyzed two additional independent replicas of 1 million unique cDNA reads from the same blood draw. Overall study results and their limits: As age increased, observed TCR beta diversity per million T cells dropped in a roughly linear way, and a significant reduction was already evident by age 40. Estimates of total diversity based on one million sequenced T cells were regarded as lower bounds and as underestimates. Observed TCR beta diversity correlated strongly with the percentage of naive T cells measured by flow cytometry. The CMV infection status of donors was not known, potentially confounding age-related changes in expanded clonotypes. Bulk unsorted PBMC profiling prevented conclusive comparison of naive and antigen-experienced compartments. Compared with the aged group, more naive CD4+ T cells, fewer expanded clones and increased TCR diversity were shown by the long-lived group, suggesting age selection.

Sequences SNHLY (CDR1) and FYNNEI (CDR2) are obtained from the germline V gene. V ends up 2 bases short and J 5 bases short, with an unmatched junction base count of 8. From the cysteine through the phenylalanine, the CDR3 covers 15 amino acids. Here the CDR3 DNA is all that survives: 45 bases in frame from base 1. The method was 5' RACE. TCRdb records Illumina HiSeq 2500 as the sequencer. The second PCR ran for roughly 6 to 11 cycles and used a J-beta primer mix along with a sample-barcoded 5' primer. Each TCR beta cDNA molecule received a unique molecular identifier from a template-switch 5' adaptor carrying 12 random nucleotides. Each sample yielded at least 3 million CDR3-containing paired-end reads. All of the RNA was converted into first-strand cDNA using the Mint cDNA synthesis kit, with a TRBC-specific oligonucleotide serving as the primer. Following uracil-DNA glycosylase treatment, a first 18-cycle PCR with universal primers M1SS and BC2_uni_R was performed on all cDNA. In the paper's pipeline: Each sample was normalized by randomly selecting 1 million high-quality reads, each carrying a distinct molecular identifier. Instead of being binned into consensus sequences, reads that shared molecular identifiers were thrown out. CDR3 identification, clonotype clustering and error correction used MiTCR with a Q25 quality threshold and the strictest error-elimination algorithm. Lower-bound total TCR beta diversity was estimated with a nonparametric unseen species model using Euler transformation. TCRdb reprocessing: public reads trimmed at Q25 with fastp, clones called with MiXCR, in-frame beta chains kept. Under each unique CDR3 protein, matching rows form one entry showing the most common genes and DNA. The V and J calls follow TCRdb's processing rather than the paper's. This sample holds about 670,000 distinct CDR3 sequences; roughly 43% were observed only once. The top ten constitute around 30% of the sample.

This clonotype was observed a few times. Its antigen is unknown. The input lacks base qualities; no much larger clone sits a single base away. Donors were 40 or so systemically healthy Caucasian individuals from Russia aged roughly 6 to 100 years. Each donor gave roughly 11 milliliters of peripheral blood, drawn into EDTA-treated Vacutainer tubes. Ficoll-Paque density-gradient centrifugation was used to isolate PBMCs, with at least 6 million obtained per sample. Trizol reagent was used to extract total RNA from the PBMCs, yielding at least 5 micrograms per sample. For every donor, an aliquot of PBMCs went through flow cytometry to measure the percentages of naive CD45RAhigh/CD27high T cells.

Sequencing was done on a sample of blood. This clonotype was obtained from a man older than 75 in good health. This chain joins TRBV2 to TRBJ1-2; 7 junctional bases match TRBD1. The DNA sequence follows: TGTGCCAGCAGTGAATTCAGGGGGGATCGGTATGGCTACACCTTC. Its protein reads: CASSEFRGDRYGYTF.